This T cell receptor (beta chain) was obtained from a study of blood T cell repertoires in COVID-19. The table came from immunoSEQ multiplex PCR; TCRdb's copy has only in-frame clones and leaves some out. The data contain about 380,000 clones, about 88% of them singletons. The CDR3 sequence is 14 residues long. The V and J ends lost 5 bases and 5 bases respectively, with 12 bases between them. CDR1 and CDR2 (germline): MNHEY, SVGEGT. The chain has TRBV6-2 or TRBV6-3 and TRBJ2-2; no reliable D call. The origin of this receptor is a woman between 18 and 29 years old who had recovered from COVID-19. Material for sequencing was PBMCs or T cells enriched from blood (not recorded which). Written as DNA, the CDR3 is TGTGCCAGCAGTCGAGCCGCGGAGACCGGGGAGCTGTTTTTT. Its translation: CASSRAAETGELFF.